Sequencing of this TCR beta chain was carried out in a study of T cell responses to AZD1222 COVID-19 vaccine. The CDR3 is 16 amino acids. With 1 base clipped from V and 1 base from J, the junction kept 5 bases outside the gene matches. Germline lookup yields CDR1 LGHNA and CDR2 YNFKEQ. For this clone: Its antigen remains unknown.

Overall study results and limits: Of the AZD1222 recipients, only six were seropositive at baseline.

Only in-frame clones appear in the TCRdb table, and some are missing; sequencing was by immunoSEQ multiplex PCR. There are approximately 82,000 clones in the sample; roughly 85% occur only once, and less than 15% lies in the top ten. The sequence was obtained from an adult in good health. The V gene is TRBV4-2, the J gene TRBJ2-7; 9 bases line up with TRBD2. Sequenced material: peripheral blood, taken on day 0 of AZD1222 vaccination. CDR3 loop: CASSQAGGGESYEQYF. CDR3 bases: TGTGCCAGCAGCCAAGCGGGCGGGGGGGAGTCCTACGAGCAGTACTTC.